This TCR beta chain was captured by sequencing in a study of T cells in localized non-small cell lung cancer. Points from the study as a whole: Sequence data derive from only one tumor region, so heterogeneity remains possible. Out of the top 100 tumor clones, a median approximately 57 were seen in adjacent lung. Uninvolved adjacent lung had the highest recorded T cell clonality, with tumor below it. A denser population of T cells in blood accompanied longer overall survival.

TCRdb keeps only in-frame clones here, not all; method: immunoSEQ multiplex PCR. Of fewer than 25,000 clones listed, approximately 90% were seen once; the top ten hold approximately 6.1%. A word on this clone: Its antigen is still unknown.

CDR3 length: 16 residues. Trimming removed 6 bases at V and 0 bases at J, with 15 bases between. Germline assignment: CDR1 KGHSH and CDR2 LQKENI. The starting material was PBMCs, obtained before any cancer treatment. This TCR derives from a man aged 40 to 75 with stage II lung adenocarcinoma. V usage is TRBV18 and J usage is TRBJ1-5, with D unresolved. The CDR3 DNA reads as TGTGCCAGCTCCCCCCAGGCCGCTAATAGCAATCAGCCCCAGCATTTT. Translated, it gives CASSPQAANSNQPQHF.